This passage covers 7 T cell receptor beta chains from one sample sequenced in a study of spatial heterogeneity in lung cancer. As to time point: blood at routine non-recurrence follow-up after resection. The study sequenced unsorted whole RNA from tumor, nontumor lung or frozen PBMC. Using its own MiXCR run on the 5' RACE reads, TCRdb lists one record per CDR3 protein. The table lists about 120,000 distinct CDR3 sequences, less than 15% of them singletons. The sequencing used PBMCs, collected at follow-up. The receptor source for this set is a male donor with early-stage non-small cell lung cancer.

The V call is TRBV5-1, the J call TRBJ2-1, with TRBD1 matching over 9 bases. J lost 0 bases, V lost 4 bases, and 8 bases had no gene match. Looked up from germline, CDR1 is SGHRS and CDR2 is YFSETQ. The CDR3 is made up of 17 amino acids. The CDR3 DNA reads TGCGCCAGCAGCCAATGGGACAGGGCAGACTCCTACAATGAGCAGTTCTTC. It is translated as CASSQWDRADSYNEQFF. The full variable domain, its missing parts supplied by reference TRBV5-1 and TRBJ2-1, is KAGVTQTPRYLIKTRGQQVTLSCSPISGHRSVSWYQQTPGQGLQFLFEYFSETQRNKGNFPGRFSGRQFSNSRSEMNVSTLELGDSALYLCASSQWDRADSYNEQFFGPGTRLTVL.

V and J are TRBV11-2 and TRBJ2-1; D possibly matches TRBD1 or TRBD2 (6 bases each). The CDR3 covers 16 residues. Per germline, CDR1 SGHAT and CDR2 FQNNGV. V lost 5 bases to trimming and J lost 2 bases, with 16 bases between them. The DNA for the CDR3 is TGTGCCAGCAGCCACCTTTTGAGGGGGGCCTACAATGAGCAGTTCTTC. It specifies CASSHLLRGAYNEQFF.

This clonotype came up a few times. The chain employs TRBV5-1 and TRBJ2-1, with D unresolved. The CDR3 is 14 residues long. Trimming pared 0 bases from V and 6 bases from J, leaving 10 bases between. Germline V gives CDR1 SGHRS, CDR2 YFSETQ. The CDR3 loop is CASSLGSSSNEQFF. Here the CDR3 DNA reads TGCGCCAGCAGCTTGGGCAGCTCTAGCAATGAGCAGTTCTTC.

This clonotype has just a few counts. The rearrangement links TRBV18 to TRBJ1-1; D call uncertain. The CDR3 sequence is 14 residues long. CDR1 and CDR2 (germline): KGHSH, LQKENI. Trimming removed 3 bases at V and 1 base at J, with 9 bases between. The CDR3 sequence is CASSPSPQNTEAFF. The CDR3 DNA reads TGTGCCAGCTCACCCTCACCGCAGAACACTGAAGCTTTCTTT.

The CDR3 sequence: CASSRNQGAGELFF. CDR3 nucleotide sequence: TGTGCCAGTAGTAGGAACCAGGGGGCCGGGGAGCTGTTTTTT. The chain uses TRBV19 and TRBJ2-2, with 7 bases aligning to TRBD1. The CDR3 runs to 14 residues. Trimming took 4 bases from V and 6 from J; bases not matched to a gene: 5. The germline V gene encodes CDR1 LNHDA and CDR2 SQIVND (reference sequence).

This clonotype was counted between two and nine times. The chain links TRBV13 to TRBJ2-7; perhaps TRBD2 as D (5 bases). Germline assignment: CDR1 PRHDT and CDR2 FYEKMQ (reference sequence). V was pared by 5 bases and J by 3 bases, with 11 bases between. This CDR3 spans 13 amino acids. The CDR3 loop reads CASSRELGYEQYF. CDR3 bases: TGTGCCAGCAGCCGAGAACTAGGCTACGAGCAGTACTTC.

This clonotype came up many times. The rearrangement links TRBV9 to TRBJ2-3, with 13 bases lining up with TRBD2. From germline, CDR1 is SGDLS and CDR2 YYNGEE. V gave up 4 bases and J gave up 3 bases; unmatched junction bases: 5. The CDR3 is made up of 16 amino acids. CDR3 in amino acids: CASSPGLAGETDTQYF. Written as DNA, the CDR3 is TGTGCCAGCAGCCCCGGACTAGCGGGGGAGACAGATACGCAGTATTTT.